Below are 6 T cell receptor beta chains sequenced from a single sample in a study of siplizumab effects on memory and regulatory T cells. Clones were read by immunoSEQ multiplex PCR, and TCRdb kept only the in-frame ones, dropping some. Of 110,000 or so clones listed, 92% were seen once; the top ten hold around 0.75%. The material sequenced was Tregs sorted from blood. The receptor source for this set is a human donor in good health.

The chain recombines TRBV29-1 with TRBJ1-3; D remains unclear. This CDR3 contains 15 residues. V lost 1 base to trimming and J lost 0 bases, with 10 bases between them. In germline, CDR1 is SQVTM, CDR2 ANQGSEA. The CDR3 DNA reads as TGCAGCGTTGAAGCCCCGCAAAGCTCTGGAAACACCATATATTTT. Its protein is CSVEAPQSSGNTIYF.

V is TRBV5-4 and J is TRBJ1-1, with TRBD1 as a possible D gene (6 bases). CDR1 is SGHNT and CDR2 is YYREEE in the germline V gene (reference sequence). Deletions cut 0 bases from V and 7 bases from J, with 10 bases between. The CDR3 extends over 13 amino acids. The CDR3 spells CASSLGGQGEAFF. The CDR3, as DNA: TGTGCCAGCAGCTTGGGGGGGCAGGGTGAAGCTTTCTTT.

As concerns this clone: Other nucleotide sequences from this sample produce the same CDR3. V gene TRBV18 combines with J gene TRBJ1-1, with D unclear. Germline assignment: CDR1 KGHSH and CDR2 LQKENI. The CDR3 is 13 amino acids. V dropped 3 bases and J dropped 1 base, with 6 bases sitting between them. Here the CDR3 reads CASSPRANTEAFF. The CDR3 DNA follows: TGTGCCAGCTCACCGCGGGCGAACACTGAAGCTTTCTTT.

The V and J genes are TRBV7-2 and TRBJ2-7; D gene ambiguous. This CDR3 contains 13 residues. Deletions cut 1 base from V and 2 bases from J, with 6 bases between. CDR1 is SGHTA and CDR2 is FQGNSA in the germline V gene. Written as DNA, the CDR3 is TGTGCCAGCAGCTTAGAGTTCCCCTACGAGCAGTACTTC. It encodes CASSLEFPYEQYF.

The chain combines TRBV5-4 with TRBJ2-5, with 8 bases lining up with TRBD2. The CDR3 runs 15 residues. Germline V lookup: CDR1 SGHNT, CDR2 YYREEE (reference sequence). V was clipped by 0 bases and J by 2 bases; unmatched bases: 3. The CDR3 bases are TGTGCCAGCAGCTTGGTAGCGGGGACACAAGAGACCCAGTACTTC. Translating gives CASSLVAGTQETQYF.

The chain joins TRBV27 to TRBJ2-5; D is unclear. Germline values: CDR1 MNHEY, CDR2 SMNVEV (reference sequence). Trimming left V 3 bases short and J 1 base short, with 9 bases between. This CDR3 contains 14 residues. The CDR3 bases are TGTGCCAGCAGTTTTGCCGGCTCCCAAGAGACCCAGTACTTC. This translates into CASSFAGSQETQYF.